Listed below are T cell receptor beta chains from one sample, sequenced in a study of radiotherapy plus CTLA-4 blockade in lung cancer. Assay used: immunoSEQ multiplex PCR; TCRdb lists only in-frame clones, some missing. The data hold about 110,000 clones, with 85% observed a single time. The starting material was peripheral blood, obtained from a patient treated with radiotherapy plus ipilimumab. The receptors stem from a human donor with non-small cell lung cancer that progressed on radiotherapy plus ipilimumab. Some clones in this sample may be carry-over from other donors' samples. Each CDR3 is given with its conserved first and last residue. D genes are given only for firm matches. The size entry is marked missing in some rows and otherwise reads once, few, many or a size class.

cdr3_nt,cdr3_aa,v_call,clone_size,j_call,d_call
TGTGCCAGCAGCGTTGGGACGGGGGGGTACCAAGAGACCCAGTACTTC,CASSVGTGGYQETQYF,TRBV9,.,TRBJ2-5,TRBD2
TGTGCCAGCAGCCGTCCAAGCACAGATACGCAGTATTTT,CASSRPSTDTQYF,TRBV7-2,.,TRBJ2-3,.
TGCGCCAGCAGCTTTGAGGGGAGGAATCAGCCCCAGCATTTT,CASSFEGRNQPQHF,TRBV5-1,.,TRBJ1-5,.
TGTGCCAGCAGCCGGTTCAACAGGGGGAAGGAACCCCTCCACTTT,CASSRFNRGKEPLHF,TRBV7-2,.,TRBJ1-6,TRBD1
TGTGCCAGCAGCCCTCGCACGGGGGTAGGGGCAGATACGCAGTATTTT,CASSPRTGVGADTQYF,TRBV7-9,.,TRBJ2-3,.
TGTGCCAGCACCCAGGACAGACAAGAGACCCAGTACTTC,CASTQDRQETQYF,TRBV18,.,TRBJ2-5,.
TGTGCCAGCAGGTTTATACCAGCCTACGAGCAGTACTTC,CASRFIPAYEQYF,TRBV6-1,.,TRBJ2-7,.
TGTGCCAGCAGCTATCCCTCACATCATACGCAGTATTTT,CASSYPSHHTQYF,TRBV5-6,.,TRBJ2-3,.
TGTGCCAGCAGTGATGCGGGACGGCGGTCCTACAATGAGCAGTTCTTC,CASSDAGRRSYNEQFF,TRBV2,.,TRBJ2-1,.
TGCGCCAGCAGCCAAGCTAGGCTCACGAGAATCGGGGGCGCGGTCAATGAGCAGTTCTTC,CASSQARLTRIGGAVNEQFF,TRBV4-3,.,TRBJ2-1,.
TGTGCCAGCAGCTTAAACCTGGGGGCCAACACCGGGGAGCTGTTTTTT,CASSLNLGANTGELFF,TRBV7-3,.,TRBJ2-2,.
TGTGCCAGCAGTTATCGGGAAAACTATGGCTACACCTTC,CASSYRENYGYTF,TRBV6-5,.,TRBJ1-2,.
TGTGCCAGCAGCCCAGCCCTCGGGACAGGAGTAGCCGAGCAGTACTTC,CASSPALGTGVAEQYF,TRBV11-2,many,TRBJ2-7,TRBD1
TGTGCCAGCAGCAAAAGACGGACAGGTCAAGGGGATGAGCAGTTCTTC,CASSKRRTGQGDEQFF,TRBV7-2,.,TRBJ2-1,TRBD1
TGTGCCAGCAGTTACTCCACTGGGACAGCGCGGGCTTTCTTT,CASSYSTGTARAFF,TRBV6-5,.,TRBJ1-1,TRBD1
TGTGCCAGCAGTGAAAATTTCTACGAGCAGTACTTC,CASSENFYEQYF,TRBV25-1,.,TRBJ2-7,.
TGTGCCAGCAGCGTAGAGGGTTCCCTTACCGTGGGGACTGAAGCTTTCTTT,CASSVEGSLTVGTEAFF,TRBV9,.,TRBJ1-1,.
TGTGCCTGGGGCCGGGACAGGGTTGCCTACACCTTC,CAWGRDRVAYTF,TRBV30,.,TRBJ1-2,TRBD1
TGCGCCAGCAGCCTTCTAGCGTCCGGGGAGCTGTTTTTT,CASSLLASGELFF,TRBV4-1,.,TRBJ2-2,.
TGTGCCAGCAGCTTAGCATACACCGGGGAGCTGTTTTTT,CASSLAYTGELFF,TRBV7-2,.,TRBJ2-2,.
TGTGCCACCAGCAGAGATCTTGGACAGGGGAATCAGCCCCAGCATTTT,CATSRDLGQGNQPQHF,TRBV15,.,TRBJ1-5,TRBD1
TGTGCCAGCAGCTTGGAAGCGTCGGGGACCTATGGCTACACCTTC,CASSLEASGTYGYTF,TRBV5-6,.,TRBJ1-2,.
TGCGCCAGCAGCTTGTCAATGAGCCCGGGCACCACCATATATTTT,CASSLSMSPGTTIYF,TRBV5-1,.,TRBJ1-3,.
TGCGCCAGCAGCCATCCTAGGACAGGTACCTATGGCTACACCTTC,CASSHPRTGTYGYTF,TRBV4-3,.,TRBJ1-2,TRBD1
TGCGCCAGCAGTGAGCCAACTCAGAACAATCAGCCCCAGCATTTT,CASSEPTQNNQPQHF,TRBV10-2,few,TRBJ1-5,.
TGCGCCAGCACGGTCTTGGACAGGGGTGAGACCCAGTACTTC,CASTVLDRGETQYF,TRBV5-1,.,TRBJ2-5,TRBD1
TGTGCCAGTACGTCTTCGGGAGTCACTGAAGCTTTCTTT,CASTSSGVTEAFF,TRBV19,.,TRBJ1-1,.
TGTGCCTGGCAGTGGTCGGTGAACACTGAAGCTTTCTTT,CAWQWSVNTEAFF,TRBV30,few,TRBJ1-1,.
TGTGCCAGCAGTGAATACATTTACCAAGAGACCCAGTACTTC,CASSEYIYQETQYF,TRBV25-1,.,TRBJ2-5,.
TGTGCCAGCAGCTTAGCAAGTCTTCGCTACGAGCAGTACTTC,CASSLASLRYEQYF,TRBV7-2,.,TRBJ2-7,.
TGTGCCAGCAGCCAAGGCCGGGACAGGGTCTACGAGCAGTACTTC,CASSQGRDRVYEQYF,TRBV14,.,TRBJ2-7,TRBD1
TGTGCCAGCAGCTTACGGACGGGGATGAACACCGGGGAGCTGTTTTTT,CASSLRTGMNTGELFF,TRBV9,.,TRBJ2-2,.
TGCGCCAGCAGCTTGGCGATTGGAAGCCCGGGACAGGGCATGAACGCTGAAGCTTTCTTT,CASSLAIGSPGQGMNAEAFF,TRBV5-1,.,TRBJ1-1,TRBD1
TGTGCCATCAGTGACATCCTAGGGGACAACTACGAGCAGTACTTC,CAISDILGDNYEQYF,TRBV10-3,.,TRBJ2-7,.
TGTGCCAGCAGCTGCATAGCGGGGGGCGACACAGATACGCAGTATTTT,CASSCIAGGDTDTQYF,TRBV7-2,.,TRBJ2-3,TRBD2
TGTGCCAGCGCACAAGCTAACTATGGCTACACCTTC,CASAQANYGYTF,TRBV6-1,.,TRBJ1-2,.
TGTGCCAGCATTTTACCGGGACTAGCTCGGTACGAGCAGTACTTC,CASILPGLARYEQYF,TRBV2,.,TRBJ2-7,TRBD2
TGCGCCAGCAGCTTTTCCGAATTCGACGAGCAGTACTTC,CASSFSEFDEQYF,TRBV5-1,.,TRBJ2-7,.
TGTGCCAGCAGCTTTGGTATAGGGGCTTATTCACCCCTCCACTTT,CASSFGIGAYSPLHF,TRBV5-4,.,TRBJ1-6,.
TGCGCCAGCACCCAAGTGTTCGGGAGCTCCTACAATGAGCAGTTCTTC,CASTQVFGSSYNEQFF,TRBV4-3,.,TRBJ2-1,.
TGTGCCAGCAGCCCTTCTCGGGGGACCGGGGAGCTGTTTTTT,CASSPSRGTGELFF,TRBV11-3,.,TRBJ2-2,.
TGTGCCAGCAGCTCCCTAGCGTCGGGAACCTATGGCTACACCTTC,CASSSLASGTYGYTF,TRBV7-2,few,TRBJ1-2,.
TGTGCCAGCAGCGAATCCCGGGACAGTGCTCATACGCAGTATTTT,CASSESRDSAHTQYF,TRBV13,few,TRBJ2-3,TRBD1
TGTGCCAGCAGCTTGGGGGGGATCGGGATTCAACCGAGCAATCAGCCCCAGCATTTT,CASSLGGIGIQPSNQPQHF,TRBV5-6,.,TRBJ1-5,.
TGTGCCATCAGTGAGGGCTCCTCCAATTCACCCCTCCACTTT,CAISEGSSNSPLHF,TRBV10-3,.,TRBJ1-6,.
TGTGCCACCAGCAGGGGTTACAGGGGGAACACCGGGGAGCTGTTTTTT,CATSRGYRGNTGELFF,TRBV15,.,TRBJ2-2,TRBD1
TGTGCCAGCCGTCCCCAAGGTTTCTTT,CASRPQGFF,TRBV21-1,.,TRBJ1-1,.
TGTGCCAGCAGGGTCGGGACAGCCAGCTCCTACGAGCAGTACTTC,CASRVGTASSYEQYF,TRBV2,few,TRBJ2-7,TRBD1
TGTGCCAGCAGCTTGGGGACTAGGTTTTCTGGGGCCAACGTCCTGACTTTC,CASSLGTRFSGANVLTF,TRBV5-4,.,TRBJ2-6,TRBD2
TGTGCCAGCAGCCCGACGCCCTCTTCAGATACGCAGTATTTT,CASSPTPSSDTQYF,TRBV7-8,.,TRBJ2-3,.
TGTGCCAGCAGCTCAACAGGGGGTGGTAACACCGGGGAGCTGTTTTTT,CASSSTGGGNTGELFF,TRBV5-4,.,TRBJ2-2,TRBD1
TGTGCCAGTAGGGACAGCTTGAACACCGGGGAGCTGTTTTTT,CASRDSLNTGELFF,TRBV19,once,TRBJ2-2,.
TGTGCCAGCAGTTTACTATCAGGGAACGGCTACACCTTC,CASSLLSGNGYTF,TRBV27,.,TRBJ1-2,.
TGTGCCAGCAGCTTCGTCGAAGTGGAGACCCAGTACTTC,CASSFVEVETQYF,TRBV5-4,.,TRBJ2-5,.
TGTGCCAGCAGCCCTAACGGGAGCGGGGAGGACGAGCAGTACTTC,CASSPNGSGEDEQYF,TRBV7-2,.,TRBJ2-7,TRBD2
TGTGCCAGTAGTATAGGGTGGGTGAACACTGAAGCTTTCTTT,CASSIGWVNTEAFF,TRBV19,.,TRBJ1-1,.